This is a list of T cell receptor beta chains from one sample in a study of read filtering for tumor transcriptome and immune sequencing. TCRdb passed the reads through MiXCR, listing each CDR3 protein once. The data show fewer than 150,000 distinct CDR3 sequences, roughly 13% seen once. Sequencing was performed on a population of CD138-negative cells sorted from bone marrow. The receptors were sampled from a donor at least 40 years old with multiple myeloma. Both conserved end residues are part of each CDR3. A D gene is named only where the DNA matches it firmly. Rows give clone size only sometimes, using once, few, many, or a class for an expanded clone.

d_gene,abundance,j_gene,v_gene,CDR3aa,CDR3nt
-,many,TRBJ2-7,TRBV7-9,CASSFGVYEQYF,TGTGCCAGCAGCTTTGGGGTCTACGAGCAGTACTTC
TRBD2,many,TRBJ2-1,TRBV5-5,CASSGPGLAGPNEQFF,TGTGCCAGCAGCGGTCCCGGACTAGCGGGACCCAATGAGCAGTTCTTC
-,-,TRBJ2-2,TRBV18,CASSPLTVYTGELFF,TGTGCCAGCTCACCTCTGACAGTTTACACCGGGGAGCTGTTTTTT
-,-,TRBJ2-2,TRBV7-2,CASSRKVTELSGELFF,TGTGCCAGCAGCAGAAAAGTGACAGAACTATCCGGGGAGCTGTTTTTT
-,many,TRBJ2-2,TRBV12-3/TRBV12-4,CASTPLGLALSGELFF,TGTGCCAGCACCCCCCTCGGGCTAGCTTTATCCGGGGAGCTGTTTTTT
TRBD1,few,TRBJ2-7,TRBV11-2,CASSPSGGAYEQYF,TGTGCCAGCAGCCCCTCAGGGGGCGCATACGAGCAGTACTTC
TRBD1,-,TRBJ1-1,TRBV5-1,CASSTTGTGSTEAFF,TGCGCCAGCAGCACAACCGGGACAGGGTCCACTGAAGCTTTCTTT
-,many,TRBJ2-7,TRBV12-3/TRBV12-4,CASSPVPRGLGEEQYF,TGTGCCAGCAGTCCCGTCCCGCGAGGACTGGGAGAGGAGCAGTACTTC
-,many,TRBJ2-3,TRBV5-1,CASSLTDQTQYF,TGCGCCAGCAGCTTGACAGATCAAACGCAGTATTTT
-,many,TRBJ2-7,TRBV20-1,CSASSEYEQYF,TGCAGTGCTAGCTCAGAATACGAGCAGTACTTC
-,many,TRBJ1-1,TRBV6-1,CASNGQPNTEAFF,TGTGCCAGCAACGGACAGCCGAACACTGAAGCTTTCTTT
TRBD1,many,TRBJ1-5,TRBV4-1,CASSPFRGTDSNQPQHF,TGCGCCAGCAGCCCCTTCCGGGGGACAGATAGCAATCAGCCCCAGCATTTT
-,-,TRBJ2-2,TRBV7-2,CASHPQGNTGELFF,TGTGCCAGCCACCCACAGGGGAACACCGGGGAGCTGTTTTTT
-,-,TRBJ2-7,TRBV20-1,CSASLSGSSYEQYF,TGCAGTGCTAGTTTGTCAGGATCATCCTACGAGCAGTACTTC
-,many,TRBJ2-1,TRBV2,CASTGGVYNEQFF,TGTGCCAGCACGGGCGGGGTGTACAATGAGCAGTTCTTC
-,many,TRBJ1-1,TRBV29-1,CSLIEGRKNTEAFF,TGCAGCTTGATTGAGGGACGGAAGAACACTGAAGCTTTCTTT
TRBD2,-,TRBJ2-1,TRBV18,CASSPLTSGNERFF,TGTGCCAGCTCACCACTGACTAGCGGGAATGAGCGGTTCTTC
TRBD2,-,TRBJ2-2,TRBV6-9,CASSYNLGPGGQTAELFF,TGTGCCAGCAGTTACAATCTAGGCCCGGGGGGGCAGACCGCGGAGCTGTTTTTT
TRBD1,many,TRBJ1-4,TRBV20-1,CSASGTGNGLYEKLFF,TGCAGTGCTTCCGGGACAGGGAACGGTCTTTACGAAAAACTGTTTTTT
-,many,TRBJ1-1,TRBV29-1,CSVGGGPGTEAFF,TGCAGCGTGGGGGGGGGGCCGGGCACTGAAGCTTTCTTT
-,many,TRBJ2-7,TRBV29-1,CSGTLSRGTGYEQYF,TGCAGCGGGACCCTGAGCCGGGGGACGGGGTACGAGCAGTACTTC
-,many,TRBJ2-3,TRBV20-1,CSARGERTGTDTQYF,TGCAGTGCTAGAGGTGAAAGGACTGGCACAGATACGCAGTATTTT
TRBD2,many,TRBJ2-3,TRBV29-1,CSVVGLERTDTQYF,TGCAGCGTCGTGGGACTAGAGCGCACAGATACGCAGTATTTT
-,many,TRBJ1-5,TRBV28,CASSLHSSGTYQHF,TGTGCCAGCAGTCTCCACTCCTCCGGGACGTATCAGCATTTT
-,once,TRBJ1-5,TRBV28,CASSLGVQIGPQHF,TGTGCCAGCAGTTTAGGAGTCCAGATTGGGCCCCAGCATTTT
-,-,TRBJ2-1,TRBV7-9,CASSLTQQGGEQFF,TGTGCCAGCAGCTTAACCCAACAGGGGGGGGAGCAGTTCTTC
TRBD1,many,TRBJ2-5,TRBV12-3/TRBV12-4,CASSSGTVLQETQYF,TGTGCCAGCAGTTCCGGGACAGTATTACAAGAGACCCAGTACTTC
-,many,TRBJ2-1,TRBV7-2,CASSPNSNEQFF,TGTGCCAGCAGCCCGAACAGCAATGAGCAGTTCTTC
-,many,TRBJ1-1,TRBV2,CASSGGRNTEAFF,TGTGCCAGCAGTGGCGGGAGGAACACTGAAGCTTTCTTT
TRBD2,many,TRBJ2-3,TRBV10-3,CAISERRGGRDTDTQYF,TGTGCCATCAGTGAGAGGCGCGGGGGGCGGGATACAGATACGCAGTATTTT
-,many,TRBJ1-4,TRBV7-9,CASSLTQVNEKLLF,TGTGCCAGCAGCTTAACACAGGTTAATGAAAAACTGCTTTTT
TRBD1,many,TRBJ2-3,TRBV28,CASSAGQGTDTQYF,TGTGCCAGCAGCGCCGGACAGGGAACAGATACGCAGTATTTT
-,many,TRBJ2-1,TRBV7-9,CASSVVGGSYNEQFF,TGTGCCAGCAGCGTCGTAGGAGGCTCCTACAATGAGCAGTTCTTC
TRBD2,-,TRBJ2-5,TRBV5-1,CASSLGVSGREETQYF,TGCGCCAGCAGCTTGGGTGTTAGCGGGAGGGAAGAGACCCAGTACTTC
-,many,TRBJ2-1,TRBV7-2,CASSPRLAYNEQFF,TGTGCCAGCAGCCCAAGACTAGCCTACAATGAGCAGTTCTTC
-,many,TRBJ1-1,TRBV7-6,CASSLSAENTEAFF,TGTGCCAGCAGCCTCTCAGCCGAGAACACTGAAGCTTTCTTT
-,many,TRBJ1-4,TRBV20-1,CSANPNSLVYEKLFF,TGCAGTGCCAACCCGAATTCCCTTGTTTATGAAAAACTGTTTTTT
-,many,TRBJ1-2,TRBV12-3/TRBV12-4,CASTPAQGGYTF,TGTGCCAGCACCCCAGCTCAAGGAGGCTACACCTTC
TRBD1,many,TRBJ1-2,TRBV5-1,CASSLTPGQGADGYTF,TGCGCCAGCAGCCTCACCCCCGGGCAGGGGGCAGACGGCTACACCTTC
TRBD1,many,TRBJ1-1,TRBV4-2,CASSLTGDSLNTEAFF,TGTGCCAGCAGCCTCACAGGGGATTCATTGAACACTGAAGCTTTCTTT
TRBD2,few,TRBJ2-2,TRBV20-1,CSARDLRGGAGELFF,TGCAGTGCTAGAGATTTGCGGGGGGGCGCCGGGGAGCTGTTTTTT
-,few,TRBJ1-5,TRBV19,CASSPDNSNQPQHF,TGTGCCAGTAGTCCGGACAATAGCAATCAGCCCCAGCATTTT
TRBD1,many,TRBJ2-5,TRBV29-1,CSVEPRDSGTQYF,TGCAGCGTTGAACCCAGGGACAGCGGGACCCAGTACTTC
-,many,TRBJ1-6,TRBV5-5,CASSGGGRLNSPLHF,TGTGCCAGCAGCGGGGGAGGACGGCTGAATTCACCCCTCCACTTT
-,-,TRBJ2-6,TRBV18,CASSQGSSSGANVLTF,TGTGCCAGCTCACAAGGGTCCAGCTCTGGGGCCAACGTCCTGACTTTC
-,few,TRBJ1-3,TRBV20-1,CSARETARGAGNTIYF,TGCAGTGCTAGAGAGACAGCCAGGGGTGCTGGAAACACCATATATTTT
-,many,TRBJ2-1,TRBV2,CASRGLASDEQFF,TGTGCCAGCAGGGGTCTAGCGTCGGATGAGCAGTTCTTC
TRBD2,many,TRBJ2-1,TRBV20-1,CSAREPQLAVQFF,TGCAGTGCTAGAGAACCCCAACTAGCGGTGCAGTTCTTC
TRBD2,many,TRBJ2-1,TRBV20-1,CSARGASGRMGNEQFF,TGCAGTGCTAGAGGGGCTAGCGGGAGAATGGGGAATGAGCAGTTCTTC
TRBD1,many,TRBJ1-1,TRBV7-2,CASSPHAGGQGPKEAFF,TGTGCCAGCAGCCCCCACGCAGGGGGACAGGGGCCCAAGGAAGCTTTCTTT
-,many,TRBJ1-5,TRBV24-1,CATSDSAPGQPQHF,-